One and the same sample provided the 28 T cell receptor beta chains below, sequenced in a study of cytomegalovirus exposure and HLA in healthy donors. 60 Vbeta and 13 Jbeta primers were used in PCR. The protocol was immunoSEQ multiplex PCR, while the TCRdb copy is restricted to in-frame clones and leaves out a portion. This table holds 200,000 to 250,000 clones, around 80% found once. Sequenced input: PBMCs. The receptors stem from a male donor in good health and CMV-seronegative.

This clone showed up just a few times. The chain recombines TRBV6-1 with TRBJ1-1; D is unclear. This CDR3 spans 10 amino acids. In germline, CDR1 is MNHNS, CDR2 SASEGT. V dropped 10 bases and J dropped 7 bases, with 10 bases sitting between them. Written as DNA, the CDR3 is TGTGCCACGACACGAGATGAAGCTTTCTTT. This codes for CATTRDEAFF.

The genes are TRBV6-5 and TRBJ1-5; perhaps TRBD1 as D (5 bases). Trimming took off 6 bases at V and 2 bases at J, with 14 bases between the two ends. This CDR3 spans 15 amino acids. Germline CDR1 and CDR2: MNHEY and SVGAGI. The CDR3 nucleotides read TGTGCCAGCAGCACCAGCAAAGGGGGCAATCAGCCCCAGCATTTT. This codes for CASSTSKGGNQPQHF.

This clone has a handful of counts. The chain joins TRBV5-1 to TRBJ2-7, with TRBD2 matching over 7 bases. The CDR3 loop spans 14 amino acids. Germline assignment: CDR1 SGHRS and CDR2 YFSETQ. Germline trimming cut 6 bases from V and 0 bases from J; bases unmatched to any gene: 6. The CDR3 is CASNAGARSYEQYF. The DNA for the CDR3 is TGCGCCAGCAACGCGGGAGCCCGCTCCTACGAGCAGTACTTC.

J is TRBJ2-7 and V is TRBV10-3; a weak D match, TRBD2 (6 bases). V gave up 0 bases and J gave up 3 bases, with 15 bases separating them. CDR1 and CDR2 from the germline V gene are ENHRY and SYGVKD. There are 16 residues in the CDR3. CDR3 residues: CAISESIGRGGYEQYF. As DNA, the CDR3 is TGTGCCATCAGTGAGTCGATCGGGCGGGGAGGCTACGAGCAGTACTTC.

The CDR3 DNA is TGTGCCTGGAGTGAAAAGGGGGCCAGTGAGCAGTTCTTC. Translated, it gives CAWSEKGASEQFF. The chain links TRBV30 to TRBJ2-1, with 7 positions matching TRBD1. The germline gives CDR1 GTSNPN, CDR2 SVGIG (reference sequence). Trimming removed 1 base from V and 9 bases from J; junction bases left unmatched: 6. The CDR3 sequence is 13 residues long.

The CDR3 is CASSGGWSNQPQHF. CDR3 in DNA: TGTGCCAGCTCAGGGGGCTGGAGCAATCAGCCCCAGCATTTT. J is TRBJ1-5 and V is TRBV18, with TRBD1 as a possible D gene (6 bases). Trimming took 5 bases from V and 1 from J, leaving 9 bases between them. Germline V gene lookup returns CDR1 KGHSH and CDR2 LQKENI. This CDR3 spans 14 amino acids.

The chain recombines TRBV13 with TRBJ1-3; TRBD1 aligns across 9 bases. The V gene end was trimmed by 5 bases and the J gene end by 2 bases; junction bases not matched to a gene: 16. Germline V gene sequence: CDR1 PRHDT, CDR2 FYEKMQ (reference sequence). This CDR3 is 19 amino acids long. In DNA form, the CDR3 reads TGTGCCAGCAGCCCGTGGCGGGACAGGGAAGAGAGTACTGGAAACACCATATATTTT. This gives the protein CASSPWRDREESTGNTIYF.

This clone has just one count. This chain connects TRBV6-5 to TRBJ1-4; D gene unclear. Germline CDR1 and CDR2: MNHEY and SVGAGI. The CDR3 runs to 15 residues. Trimming took off 2 bases at V and 5 bases at J, with 12 bases between the two ends. The CDR3 loop is CASSYTTASNEKLFF. The DNA for the CDR3 is TGTGCCAGCAGTTACACTACGGCTTCAAATGAAAAACTGTTTTTT.

The chain links TRBV20-1 to TRBJ2-5; D gene unclear. The CDR3 has 10 amino acids. V was cut by 4 bases and J by 5 bases, with 5 bases left in between. Germline values: CDR1 DFQATT, CDR2 SNEGSKA (reference sequence). The CDR3 nucleotides read TGCAGTGCTACCTCGGAGACCCAGTACTTC. This gives the protein CSATSETQYF.

This clone has only one observation. The CDR3 DNA sequence: TGTGCCAGCAGCTTAGGGGACAGTCGGCGAGAGACCCAGTACTTC. Encoded protein: CASSLGDSRRETQYF. This chain joins TRBV7-3 and TRBJ2-5; 7 bases align to TRBD1. The CDR3 covers 15 residues. The junction had 7 bases not matched to a gene; V was cut back by 2 bases and J by 4 bases. In germline, CDR1 is SGHTA, CDR2 FQGTGA.

The rearrangement joins TRBV6-6 to TRBJ2-1; D possibly corresponds to TRBD1 (8 bases). V shed 2 bases and J shed 7 bases, with 18 bases lying between them. CDR3 length: 16 residues. Germline CDR1 is MNHNY and CDR2 is SVGAGI (reference sequence). The CDR3 DNA follows: TGTGCCAGCAGTTACGGGGGGGCAGGGGGCGGGAATGAGCAGTTCTTC. Translation: CASSYGGAGGGNEQFF.

This clone was detected a few times. The rearrangement links TRBV19 to TRBJ1-1, with D unclear. The V end lost 5 bases, the J end lost 1 base, and 14 bases lay between the germline ends. This CDR3 spans 15 amino acids. Germline V gene data show CDR1 as LNHDA and CDR2 as SQIVND (reference sequence). The CDR3 loop is CASSPMTEGNTEAFF. In DNA form, the CDR3 reads TGTGCCAGTAGTCCAATGACTGAAGGGAACACTGAAGCTTTCTTT.

The chain uses TRBV27 and TRBJ1-1; D might be TRBD1 (6 bases). This CDR3 is 15 amino acids long. Per germline, CDR1 MNHEY and CDR2 SMNVEV (reference sequence). The V and J ends lost 5 bases and 3 bases respectively, with 16 bases between them. The DNA for the CDR3 is TGTGCCAGCAGTAAAAGACAGGTTATGGACACTGAAGCTTTCTTT. This gives the protein CASSKRQVMDTEAFF.

The sample holds one count of this clone. CDR3 in amino acids: CASSTGVSPYEQYF. DNA for the CDR3: TGTGCCAGCAGTACAGGGGTATCCCCCTACGAGCAGTACTTC. The rearrangement links TRBV28 to TRBJ2-7; 7 bases line up with TRBD1. Germline CDR1 reads MDHEN; CDR2 reads SYDVKM. CDR3 length: 14 amino acids. Trimming removed 5 bases from V and 2 bases from J; junction bases left unmatched: 6.

The chain has TRBV2 and TRBJ2-7; unclear D gene. V dropped 6 bases and J dropped 3 bases, with 9 bases sitting between them. The CDR3 runs to 12 residues. Germline V CDR1 and CDR2: SNHLY, FYNNEI. The CDR3 DNA is TGTGCCAGCAGGACAAATTACTACGAGCAGTACTTC. Its translation is CASRTNYYEQYF.

The V and J genes are TRBV19 and TRBJ1-3, with a tentative D call TRBD1 (5 bases). This CDR3 region has 12 residues. The germline gives CDR1 LNHDA, CDR2 SQIVND (reference sequence). Trimming left V 11 bases short and J 0 bases short, with 8 bases between. The CDR3 loop reads CAGGNSGNTIYF. The CDR3 bases are TGTGCCGGGGGGAACTCTGGAAACACCATATATTTT.

This chain connects TRBV2 to TRBJ2-2; TRBD1 matches at 8 bases. Trimming at V came to 6 bases and at J to 2 bases, leaving 5 bases not matched to a gene. Germline CDR1 is SNHLY and CDR2 is FYNNEI. This CDR3 is built from 15 residues. The CDR3 nucleotides read TGTGCCAGCAGCAGACAGGGGATAAACACCGGGGAGCTGTTTTTT. It yields the protein CASSRQGINTGELFF.

The chain employs TRBV6-1 and TRBJ2-3; 9 bases agree with TRBD2. With V trimmed by 5 bases and J by 4 bases, 7 bases remained unmatched. CDR1 and CDR2 (germline): MNHNS, SASEGT. The CDR3 extends over 15 amino acids. For the CDR3, the DNA is TGTGCCAGCAGTTCAGCGGGAGGCAGAGCAGATACGCAGTATTTT. As protein: CASSSAGGRADTQYF.

The chain has TRBV9 and TRBJ2-2, with TRBD1 as a possible D gene (5 bases). CDR3 length equals 16 residues. Germline CDR1 is SGDLS and CDR2 is YYNGEE. The V end lost 2 bases, the J end lost 6 bases, and 17 bases lay between the germline ends. CDR3: CASSVGSQVASGELFF. Written as DNA, the CDR3 is TGTGCCAGCAGCGTTGGGTCACAGGTTGCCTCCGGGGAGCTGTTTTTT.

The gene calls are TRBV30 and TRBJ2-7; no firm D call. The V end lost 2 bases, the J end lost 1 base, and 9 bases lay between the germline ends. CDR1 is GTSNPN and CDR2 is SVGIG in the germline V gene (reference sequence). This CDR3 is built from 13 residues. The CDR3 DNA reads TGTGCCTGGAGTCACGGGTTATCCTACGAGCAGTACTTC. Translating it yields CAWSHGLSYEQYF. Filled out from reference TRBV30 and TRBJ2-7, the complete variable domain reads SQTIHQWPATLVQPVGSPLSLECTVEGTSNPNLYWYRQAAGRGLQLLFYSVGIGQISSEVPQNLSASRPQDRQFILSSKKLLLSDSGFYLCAWSHGLSYEQYFGPGTRLTVT.

The chain couples TRBV5-1 to TRBJ2-2; TRBD1 matches 8 bases. There are 15 residues in the CDR3. V gave up 7 bases and J gave up 1 base; unmatched junction bases: 6. CDR1 and CDR2 from the germline V gene are SGHRS and YFSETQ. The CDR3 DNA reads as TGCGCCAGCGGTTCCGGGACAGGGAACACCGGGGAGCTGTTTTTT. Its protein product is CASGSGTGNTGELFF.

The chain uses TRBV13 and TRBJ2-6, with D tentatively TRBD2 (6 bases). Between the trimmed V and J ends, which lost 1 base and 1 base, there was a span of 8 bases. Germline assignment: CDR1 PRHDT and CDR2 FYEKMQ (reference sequence). The CDR3 is 16 amino acids. The CDR3 DNA is TGTGCCAGCAGCTTAGCGGGAGTGTCTGGGGCCAACGTCCTGACTTTC. It translates to CASSLAGVSGANVLTF.

This chain joins TRBV6-5 and TRBJ2-3; 10 bases agree with TRBD2. The germline V gene encodes CDR1 MNHEY and CDR2 SVGAGI. CDR3 length equals 14 residues. The V and J ends lost 2 bases and 9 bases, in that order; junction bases with no gene match: 5. In DNA, the CDR3 is TGTGCCAGCAGTTACCAGCGGGAGGGAAGGACGCAGTATTTT. This translates into CASSYQREGRTQYF.

This chain uses TRBV30 with TRBJ1-1, with D maybe TRBD1 (6 bases). The CDR3 consists of 15 residues. Trimming left V 2 bases short and J 5 bases short, with 18 bases between. Per germline, CDR1 GTSNPN and CDR2 SVGIG (reference sequence). CDR3 protein: CAWSSWGGADTEAFF. In DNA, the CDR3 is TGTGCCTGGAGTTCTTGGGGGGGCGCGGATACTGAAGCTTTCTTT.

V usage is TRBV11-3 and J usage is TRBJ2-3; no clear D. Germline loops: CDR1 SGHNT, CDR2 YENEEA. The V end lost 1 base, the J end lost 0 bases, and 14 bases lay between the germline ends. The CDR3 length is 17 residues. The CDR3 DNA reads TGTGCCAGCAGCTTAGCGCAAGTCGCCTATAGCACAGATACGCAGTATTTT. Protein sequence: CASSLAQVAYSTDTQYF.

In its sample, this clone was seen a few times. The chain couples TRBV15 to TRBJ2-7; TRBD1 is a possible D gene (6 bases). V was clipped by 3 bases and J by 2 bases, with 17 bases between them. Per the germline V gene, CDR1 is LNHNV and CDR2 is YYDKDF (reference sequence). The CDR3 covers 16 residues. The CDR3 DNA is TGTGCCACCAGCAGTGAGCCAGGGGTCCTCCCCTACGAGCAGTACTTC. This translates into CATSSEPGVLPYEQYF.

As for this clone: Different DNA sequences within this sample yield the same CDR3. This chain uses TRBV28 with TRBJ2-5; 9 bases fit TRBD2. The germline V gene encodes CDR1 MDHEN and CDR2 SYDVKM. The CDR3 is 13 amino acids. Losses at the gene ends were 10 bases for V and 5 bases for J; bases not matched to a gene: 8. CDR3 sequence (DNA): TGTGCCACCAGACCGGGACTAGCTGAGACCCAGTACTTC. This gives the protein CATRPGLAETQYF.

This clone was detected only a few times. The chain carries TRBV4-1 and TRBJ2-1, with 9 bases identical to TRBD2. V lost 3 bases to trimming and J lost 9 bases; unmatched junction nucleotides: 9. The CDR3 is 15 amino acids. From germline, CDR1 is MGHRA and CDR2 YSYEKL. CDR3 in DNA: TGCGCCAGCAGCCACCCCGGGACTAGCATTCCTGAGCAGTTCTTC. This translates into CASSHPGTSIPEQFF.